The sequence of this T cell receptor beta chain was determined in a study of CD8 T cells in Susac syndrome. Random hexamers primed reverse transcription of about 0.45 to 1 ug RNA. An immunoSEQ multiplex PCR amplified TCR beta CDR3 over 54 Vbeta and 13 Jbeta. TCRdb re-analysed the immunoSEQ multiplex PCR reads in MiXCR, keeping a single row per CDR3 protein. The data hold about 280,000 distinct CDR3 sequences, with around 84% observed a single time. CDR3 length: 15 amino acids. Per the germline V gene, CDR1 is MNHNS and CDR2 is SASEGT. V shed 7 bases and J shed 2 bases, with 14 bases lying between them.

Specimen: CD8+ T cells from PBMCs. The chain combines TRBV6-1 with TRBJ2-2, with D perhaps matching TRBD1 (6 bases). The source of this sequence is a human donor with multiple sclerosis. CDR3 in amino acids: CASIMDSRNTGELFF. CDR3 DNA: TGTGCCAGCATCATGGACAGTCGTAACACCGGGGAGCTGTTTTTT.